This T cell receptor (beta chain) was sequenced during a study of blood T cell repertoires in COVID-19. CDR1 and CDR2 from the germline V gene are SGHDT and YYEEEE. CDR3 size: 13 residues. V lost 0 bases and J 5 bases, leaving 8 bases between the germline ends. TCRdb's table, derived via immunoSEQ multiplex PCR, lists solely in-frame clones and lacks some. Of over 90,000 clones in the sample, about nine tenths are singletons; the top ten hold more than 1.5%. The receptor's source is a woman in her forties or fifties with COVID-19, enrolled during active disease. The chain uses TRBV5-6 and TRBJ2-5; D call uncertain. The sequencing sample was made of peripheral blood. As DNA, the CDR3 is TGTGCCAGCAGCTTGGATCCCCCGGAGACCCAGTACTTC. Its protein product is CASSLDPPETQYF.